One sample yielded the 27 T cell receptor beta chains listed below, sequenced in a study of CD8 T cells in ankylosing spondylitis. Regarding the study as a whole: What seemed typical of ankylosing spondylitis blood was a TCR beta motif built from several highly homologous variants.

Their specific antigens are unknown. MiXCR, applied by TCRdb to the 5' RACE reads, yields one record per CDR3 protein. The table lists a few hundred thousand distinct CDR3 sequences, 6.5% to 10% of them singletons. The sequenced material came from blood, either unsorted or a sorted T cell fraction (not recorded which). These receptors all come from a male donor with ankylosing spondylitis.

In its sample, this clonotype was seen many times. The chain uses TRBV2 and TRBJ2-7; possibly TRBD1 for D (5 bases). The CDR3 is 12 residues long. Trimming cost V 5 bases and J 3 bases, with 8 bases left between them. Germline V lookup: CDR1 SNHLY, CDR2 FYNNEI. Here the CDR3 reads CASSKGNYEQYF. The DNA of the CDR3 is TGTGCCAGCAGTAAGGGGAACTACGAGCAGTACTTC.

The chain is built from TRBV10-3 and TRBJ2-3; TRBD2 agrees at 10 bases. This CDR3 region has 15 residues. The junction had 3 bases not matched to a gene; V was cut back by 5 bases and J by 1 base. CDR1 and CDR2 (germline): ENHRY, SYGVKD. The CDR3 nucleotides read TGTGCCATCAGTAGCGGGAGGGAGGGCACAGATACGCAGTATTTT. Protein: CAISSGREGTDTQYF.

The chain uses TRBV20-1 and TRBJ2-2, with a possible D match to TRBD2 (6 bases). There are 14 residues in the CDR3. CDR1 is DFQATT and CDR2 is SNEGSKA in the germline V gene (reference sequence). V gave up 6 bases and J gave up 0 bases, with 11 bases separating them. CDR3 bases: TGCAGTGCAGGGAGGCAGTCGAACACCGGGGAGCTGTTTTTT. This codes for CSAGRQSNTGELFF.

This clonotype was seen a few times. This chain links TRBV19 with TRBJ2-1, with 9 bases matching TRBD2. CDR1 is LNHDA, CDR2 SQIVND, per germline (reference sequence). This CDR3 has 14 residues. Trimming removed 3 bases from V and 9 bases from J; junction bases left unmatched: 6. The CDR3 DNA sequence: TGTGCCAGTAGTATTTGGACTAGCGACGGTGAGCAGTTCTTC. Its protein is CASSIWTSDGEQFF.

This clonotype was found many times. The chain combines TRBV5-1 with TRBJ2-7; D not resolved. Germline lookup yields CDR1 SGHRS and CDR2 YFSETQ. The CDR3 has 13 amino acids. Trimming took 1 base from V and 6 from J, leaving 11 bases between them. The CDR3 DNA is TGCGCCAGCAGCTTGACACAGATCTCCGAGCAGTACTTC. Its translation is CASSLTQISEQYF.

The chain employs TRBV12-3 or TRBV12-4 and TRBJ1-1; no firm D call. Between the trimmed V and J ends, which lost 6 bases and 4 bases, there was a span of 15 bases. CDR3 length: 14 residues. Here the CDR3 reads CASSNAGGGTEAFF. CDR3 DNA: TGTGCCAGCAGCAACGCGGGAGGCGGCACTGAAGCTTTCTTT.

There are a few counts of this clonotype. The DNA for the CDR3 is TGTGCCAGCAGTTGGGCTAGCAGCAATGAGCAGTTCTTC. Amino acids: CASSWASSNEQFF. The chain is built from TRBV28 and TRBJ2-1; D might be TRBD2 (5 bases). Germline-derived CDR1 and CDR2 are MDHEN and SYDVKM. With 4 bases removed from V and 6 bases from J, the gap between germline ends came to 10 bases. The CDR3 is made up of 13 amino acids.

Many counts were recorded for this clonotype. The chain links TRBV6-2 or TRBV6-3 to TRBJ2-1; tentative D call: TRBD1 (6 bases). The CDR3 runs to 22 residues. Trimming left V 1 base short and J 1 base short, with 29 bases between. Germline loops: CDR1 MNHEY, CDR2 SVGEGT. CDR3 protein: CASSYFVFGTMRLFGSYNEQFF. In DNA, the CDR3 is TGTGCCAGCAGTTACTTTGTTTTCGGGACAATGAGGTTATTCGGGTCCTACAATGAGCAGTTCTTC.

This rearrangement joins TRBV7-6 to TRBJ2-7; D unclear. V lost 4 bases, J lost 7 bases, and 8 bases lay in between. Germline loops: CDR1 SGHVS, CDR2 FNYEAQ. This CDR3 is built from 11 residues. CDR3 sequence: CASSSTQEQYF. CDR3 DNA sequence: TGTGCCAGCAGCTCCACCCAGGAGCAGTACTTC.

This clonotype was detected a few times. The rearrangement joins TRBV4-1 to TRBJ1-4; D may be TRBD1 (6 bases). Trimming cost V 1 base and J 8 bases, with 8 bases left between them. Germline CDR1 is MGHRA and CDR2 is YSYEKL. This CDR3 is built from 13 residues. The CDR3 DNA follows: TGCGCCAGCAGCCAAGTTGGACAGGAAAAACTGTTTTTT. This sequence encodes CASSQVGQEKLFF.

The rearrangement uses TRBV27 and TRBJ2-1, with no clear D. Germline lookup yields CDR1 MNHEY and CDR2 SMNVEV (reference sequence). This CDR3 comprises 11 residues. The ends were cut back, 3 bases at V and 12 bases at J, with 9 bases in the middle. In nucleotides, the CDR3 is TGTGCCAGCAGTTTTCGACGACCGCAGTTCTTC. It specifies CASSFRRPQFF.

This clonotype was seen many times. The chain has TRBV7-8 and TRBJ2-7; 8 bases map to TRBD1. With V trimmed by 0 bases and J by 6 bases, 4 bases remained unmatched. Germline V lookup: CDR1 SGHVS, CDR2 FQNEAQ. The CDR3 length is 14 residues. CDR3 in amino acids: CASSLAPTGAEQYF. The DNA of the CDR3 is TGTGCCAGCAGCTTAGCCCCGACAGGGGCCGAGCAGTACTTC.

V usage is TRBV12-5 and J usage is TRBJ2-7; TRBD1 agrees at 7 bases. Trimming took 2 bases from V and 6 from J; bases not matched to a gene: 10. This CDR3 has 15 residues. Germline CDR1 reads LGHNT; CDR2 reads FRNRAP. In nucleotides, the CDR3 is TGTGCTAGTGGTTTGTCACAGGGGCCAATCTTCGAGCAGTACTTC. Translated: CASGLSQGPIFEQYF.

This clonotype was observed at least ten times. J is TRBJ2-7 and V is TRBV29-1, with 7 bases that match TRBD2. The germline gives CDR1 SQVTM, CDR2 ANQGSEA. Trimming cost V 5 bases and J 2 bases; bases outside gene matches: 6. The CDR3 contains 13 residues. The CDR3 is CSVPGLRAYEQYF. CDR3 DNA: TGCAGCGTTCCGGGACTACGAGCCTACGAGCAGTACTTC.

The chain joins TRBV7-2 to TRBJ2-1; a weak D match, TRBD1 (5 bases). The CDR3 has 13 residues. Trimming shortened V by 3 bases and J by 10 bases, and 13 bases separated the two germline ends. The germline V gene has CDR1 SGHTA and CDR2 FQGNSA. CDR3 sequence: CASSFIERQEQFF. The CDR3 bases are TGTGCCAGCAGCTTTATAGAGAGACAGGAGCAGTTCTTC.

This clonotype was detected only a few times. A read error is possible here, since a much larger clone lies one base away. This sequence joins TRBV5-4 and TRBJ2-7; tentative D call: TRBD1 (6 bases). Trimming pared 5 bases from V and 0 bases from J, leaving 9 bases between. Germline CDR1 is SGHNT and CDR2 is YYREEE (reference sequence). This CDR3 comprises 13 residues. CDR3 bases: TGTGCCAGCAGAAAGGACAGCTCCTACGAGCAGTACTTC. Its protein is CASRKDSSYEQYF.

This clonotype was recorded many times. V usage is TRBV27 and J usage is TRBJ1-5; TRBD1 matches at 7 bases. Trimming removed 2 bases from V and 0 bases from J; junction bases left unmatched: 7. Germline CDR1 and CDR2: MNHEY and SMNVEV (reference sequence). The CDR3 contains 17 residues. CDR3 in amino acids: CASSLGPDRASNQPQHF. The CDR3 nucleotides read TGTGCCAGCAGTTTAGGCCCAGACAGGGCTAGCAATCAGCCCCAGCATTTT.

J is TRBJ2-7 and V is TRBV19, with TRBD1 identical over 9 bases. The CDR3 is 15 amino acids. V dropped 5 bases and J dropped 1; count of bases not matched to a gene: 6. Germline V CDR1 and CDR2: LNHDA, SQIVND (reference sequence). The CDR3 nucleotides are TGTGCCAGTAGTTTCGGGACAGGGTATTCCTACGAGCAGTACTTC. It yields the protein CASSFGTGYSYEQYF. Drawing the rest from reference TRBV19 and TRBJ2-7, the complete variable domain is DGGITQSPKYLFRKEGQNVTLSCEQNLNHDAMYWYRQDPGQGLRLIYYSQIVNDFQKGDIAEGYSVSREKKESFPLTVTSAQKNPTAFYLCASSFGTGYSYEQYFGPGTRLTVT.

At least ten counts were recorded for this clonotype. This chain joins TRBV12-3 or TRBV12-4 and TRBJ1-3; D might be TRBD1 (5 bases). The germline V and J ends were trimmed by 11 bases and 0 bases, with 11 bases remaining between them. The CDR3 is 13 residues long. The CDR3 bases are TGTGCCCCGGGACGTCGCTCTGGAAACACCATATATTTT. It encodes CAPGRRSGNTIYF.

This clonotype was observed a few times. Compared with germline, one end of the junction differs, possibly owing to a read error. The V gene is TRBV29-1, the J gene TRBJ2-7; no firm D call. The germline gives CDR1 SQVTM, CDR2 ANQGSEA. This CDR3 contains 12 residues. The CDR3 region is CSVEGSSYEQYF. The CDR3 bases are TGCAGCGTCGAAGGCTCTAGCTACGAGCAGTACTTC.

This clonotype was detected a few times. The chain recombines TRBV7-9 with TRBJ2-5; 9 positions agree with TRBD2. V trimming: 5 bases; J trimming: 4 bases; junction bases outside the gene matches: 5. The CDR3 totals 14 residues. In germline, CDR1 is SEHNR, CDR2 FQNEAQ (reference sequence). CDR3 protein: CASSQRTSAETQYF. CDR3 nucleotide sequence: TGTGCCAGCAGCCAGAGGACTAGCGCAGAGACCCAGTACTTC.

There are a few counts of this clonotype. The rearrangement uses TRBV12-3 or TRBV12-4 and TRBJ2-2, with D unclear. The ends were cut back, 3 bases at V and 4 bases at J, with 15 bases in the middle. The CDR3 is made up of 16 amino acids. The CDR3: CASSLQPSRGTGELFF. The CDR3 coding sequence is TGTGCCAGCAGTTTGCAGCCGAGTCGTGGCACCGGGGAGCTGTTTTTT.

The chain has TRBV7-9 and TRBJ2-3; D possibly corresponds to TRBD2 (6 bases). CDR3 length: 16 residues. Trimming removed 5 bases from V and 4 bases from J, with 19 bases in between. Germline V gene sequence: CDR1 SEHNR, CDR2 FQNEAQ (reference sequence). The CDR3 DNA sequence: TGTGCCAGCAGCCCCGCGGGACTCCAGGCCGCAGATACGCAGTATTTT. Protein sequence: CASSPAGLQAADTQYF.

Ten or more counts support this clonotype. The CDR3 nucleotides read TGTGCCAGCAGTACGCTACAGGGGGGAGAGGATCAGCCCCAGCATTTT. It translates to CASSTLQGGEDQPQHF. The rearrangement joins TRBV6-2 or TRBV6-3 to TRBJ1-5, with 8 nucleotides matching TRBD1. CDR3 length: 16 residues. CDR1 is MNHEY, CDR2 SVGEGT, per germline. The V gene end was trimmed by 5 bases and the J gene end by 5 bases; junction bases not matched to a gene: 11.

Ten or more counts support this clonotype. The chain employs TRBV7-9 and TRBJ2-3, with 10 bases matching TRBD1. Germline V gene lookup returns CDR1 SEHNR and CDR2 FQNEAQ (reference sequence). Losses at the gene ends were 5 bases for V and 3 bases for J; bases not matched to a gene: 5. The CDR3 has 15 residues. The CDR3 spells CASSERDRGTDTQYF. The CDR3, as DNA: TGTGCCAGCAGCGAACGGGACAGGGGAACAGATACGCAGTATTTT.

The CDR3 DNA is TGTGCCAGCAGCCCGGGCACGGACAGGGGTCTGGACACTGAAGCTTTCTTT. Its protein is CASSPGTDRGLDTEAFF. The chain employs TRBV11-3 and TRBJ1-1, with TRBD1 matching over 9 bases. The ends lost 5 bases at V and 3 bases at J; junction bases unmatched: 13. Germline V gene lookup returns CDR1 SGHNT and CDR2 YENEEA. CDR3 length: 17 amino acids.

The chain uses TRBV7-8 and TRBJ2-2; 15 bases are a match to TRBD2. This CDR3 has 17 amino acids. V gave up 3 bases and J gave up 6 bases; unmatched junction bases: 5. CDR1 is SGHVS, CDR2 FQNEAQ, per germline. The CDR3 region is CASSLGTSGRTAGELFF. CDR3 bases: TGTGCCAGCAGCTTGGGGACTAGCGGGAGGACTGCCGGGGAGCTGTTTTTT.